A single sample is the source of the 18 T cell receptor beta chains below, sequenced in a study of blood T cell repertoires in COVID-19 (dated by TCRdb to 2019 to 2021). The method was the immunoSEQ multiplex PCR assay. This is the immuneACCESS table as TCRdb keeps it, with only in-frame sequences that have V and J called. A part of the clones is gone; compared with another copy, unresolved V genes explain less than half, and the rest is unexplained. Within this sample are about 160,000 clones, with roughly 84% of them counted one time only. More than 7% of the sample rests with the top ten. The sequencing input was peripheral blood. All receptors come from a woman of 80 years or more with active or convalescent COVID-19.

This sequence joins TRBV19 and TRBJ2-2; D may be TRBD1 (6 bases). Germline V CDR1 and CDR2: LNHDA, SQIVND (reference sequence). Trimming removed 7 bases at V and 1 base at J, with 7 bases between. CDR3 length equals 13 residues. The CDR3 nucleotides read TGTGCCAGTAAGGGACAGAACACCGGGGAGCTGTTTTTT. This codes for CASKGQNTGELFF.

The chain joins TRBV7-9 to TRBJ2-1; maybe TRBD1 (6 bases). Germline loops: CDR1 SEHNR, CDR2 FQNEAQ (reference sequence). The CDR3 loop spans 15 amino acids. The V end was cut by 4 bases, the J end by 5 bases, with 15 bases between. The CDR3 DNA sequence: TGTGCCAGCAGCTCACAGGGTCCGTATAACAATGAGCAGTTCTTC. Its protein product is CASSSQGPYNNEQFF.

The chain employs TRBV5-1 and TRBJ2-7; tentative D call: TRBD2 (6 bases). V shed 0 bases and J shed 5 bases, with 18 bases lying between them. The CDR3 extends over 16 amino acids. From germline, CDR1 is SGHRS and CDR2 YFSETQ. The CDR3 spells CASSLAPRGKAHEQYF. CDR3 sequence (DNA): TGCGCCAGCAGCTTGGCTCCGCGGGGAAAAGCCCACGAGCAGTACTTC.

J is TRBJ2-5 and V is TRBV6-5; TRBD1 is a possible D gene (6 bases). Germline-derived CDR1 and CDR2 are MNHEY and SVGAGI. Trimming took off 5 bases at V and 1 base at J, with 11 bases between the two ends. The CDR3 spans 14 residues. DNA for the CDR3: TGTGCCAGCAGTCGGCGACAGGTCCAAGAGACCCAGTACTTC. This encodes CASSRRQVQETQYF.

The chain couples TRBV5-1 to TRBJ2-2, with a tentative D call TRBD1 (5 bases). Per germline, CDR1 SGHRS and CDR2 YFSETQ. The CDR3 is 14 amino acids. The V gene lost 0 bases and the J gene lost 4 bases, with 7 bases spanning the gap. The CDR3 region is CASSLGDSTGELFF. CDR3 coding DNA: TGCGCCAGCAGCTTGGGTGACAGCACCGGGGAGCTGTTTTTT.

The chain links TRBV6-4 to TRBJ2-7; TRBD2 aligns across 14 bases. There are 17 residues in the CDR3. Per the germline V gene, CDR1 is MRHNA and CDR2 is SNTAGT. V was pared by 6 bases and J by 0 bases, with 7 bases of the junction left unmatched. This CDR3 reads CASRSGTSGSPSYEQYF. CDR3 nucleotide sequence: TGTGCCAGCAGAAGCGGGACTAGCGGGAGCCCCTCCTACGAGCAGTACTTC.

V gene TRBV2 combines with J gene TRBJ1-1; weak D call: TRBD1 (6 bases). The V gene lost 5 bases and the J gene lost 6 bases, with 19 bases spanning the gap. Germline V gene sequence: CDR1 SNHLY, CDR2 FYNNEI. The CDR3 has 15 amino acids. In DNA, the CDR3 is TGTGCCAGCAGTTCCAGGGGTGAGGTCGGGTCTGAAGCTTTCTTT. Amino acid sequence: CASSSRGEVGSEAFF.

The chain combines TRBV7-2 with TRBJ2-1; 8 nucleotides align to TRBD1. CDR3 length equals 15 residues. V shed 4 bases and J 4 bases; nucleotides not matched to a gene: 6. Germline assignment: CDR1 SGHTA and CDR2 FQGNSA. The DNA for the CDR3 is TGTGCCAGCAGCTCCGACAGGGGAATATACAATGAGCAGTTCTTC. Protein: CASSSDRGIYNEQFF.

The V call is TRBV18, the J call TRBJ1-5; 8 bases map to TRBD1. This CDR3 spans 15 amino acids. CDR1 KGHSH and CDR2 LQKENI come from the germline V gene. Losses at the gene ends were 6 bases for V and 3 bases for J; bases not matched to a gene: 7. CDR3 nucleotide sequence: TGTGCCAGCTCCCCCGGACAGGGTATCAATCAGCCCCAGCATTTT. This sequence encodes CASSPGQGINQPQHF.

The rearrangement uses TRBV27 and TRBJ1-6, with TRBD1 matching 7 bases. V lost 3 bases and J lost 8; bases outside the gene matches: 4. This CDR3 contains 14 residues. The germline CDR1 and CDR2 sequences are MNHEY and SMNVEV (reference sequence). The CDR3 bases are TGTGCCAGCAGTTTCAGGGGGGCCGATTCACCCCTCCACTTT. This sequence encodes CASSFRGADSPLHF.

Only a few counts were recorded for this clone. The V call is TRBV28, the J call TRBJ2-3, with 9 bases identical to TRBD2. The CDR3 covers 16 residues. Germline lookup yields CDR1 MDHEN and CDR2 SYDVKM. The ends lost 3 bases at V and 3 bases at J; junction bases unmatched: 7. The CDR3 sequence is CASSLGLSGGTDTQYF. As DNA, the CDR3 is TGTGCCAGCAGTTTGGGCCTTAGCGGGGGTACAGATACGCAGTATTTT. The variable domain in full, with the rest retrieved from reference TRBV28 and TRBJ2-3, is DVKVTQSSRYLVKRTGEKVFLECVQDMDHENMFWYRQDPGLGLRLIYFSYDVKMKEKGDIPEGYSVSREKKERFSLILESASTNQTSMYLCASSLGLSGGTDTQYFGPGTRLTVL.

J is TRBJ2-1 and V is TRBV5-1; 9 bases align to TRBD1. V lost 3 bases to trimming and J lost 9 bases; unmatched junction nucleotides: 13. Germline CDR1 and CDR2: SGHRS and YFSETQ. The CDR3 runs 16 residues. The CDR3 spells CASSSGTGIFTGEQFF. The CDR3 coding sequence is TGCGCCAGCAGCTCCGGGACAGGGATTTTCACCGGTGAGCAGTTCTTC.

The genes are TRBV9 and TRBJ2-1; 7 bases align to TRBD1. Per germline, CDR1 SGDLS and CDR2 YYNGEE. The V and J ends lost 3 bases and 4 bases, in that order; junction bases with no gene match: 1. The CDR3 contains 13 residues. The CDR3 sequence: CASSETGYNEQFF. In DNA, the CDR3 is TGTGCCAGCAGCGAGACAGGGTACAATGAGCAGTTCTTC.

The chain combines TRBV6-1 with TRBJ1-2, with D possibly TRBD1 on 5 matching bases. Germline CDR1 and CDR2: MNHNS and SASEGT. Trimming cost V 3 bases and J 4 bases, with 15 bases left between them. CDR3 length: 15 residues. CDR3 loop: CASSERGGSLYGYTF. The CDR3 DNA is TGTGCCAGCAGTGAGAGGGGAGGGTCCCTCTATGGCTACACCTTC.

The chain has TRBV7-6 and TRBJ2-1; 10 positions match TRBD2. The germline CDR1 and CDR2 sequences are SGHVS and FNYEAQ. The CDR3 runs to 22 residues. The ends lost 2 bases at V and 0 bases at J; junction bases unmatched: 19. This chain's CDR3 is CASSLSTPGVAGGGGSYNEQFF. The CDR3 nucleotides are TGTGCCAGCAGCTTATCCACCCCCGGGGTAGCGGGGGGAGGGGGCTCCTACAATGAGCAGTTCTTC.

The V call is TRBV3-1 (or the pseudogene TRBV3-2), the J call TRBJ2-6; 8 nucleotides line up with TRBD2. After removal of 4 bases from V and 0 bases from J, the junction contained 8 bases not matched to a gene. Germline V lookup: CDR1 LGHDT, CDR2 YNNKEL (reference sequence). The CDR3 consists of 18 residues. The CDR3 here is CASSRQPGGSSGANVLTF. For the CDR3, the DNA is TGTGCCAGCAGCCGCCAACCGGGGGGGAGCTCTGGGGCCAACGTCCTGACTTTC.

V usage is TRBV5-6 and J usage is TRBJ1-5; 9 bases fit TRBD1. The germline CDR1 and CDR2 sequences are SGHDT and YYEEEE. The V segment lost 6 bases and the J segment 0 bases; nucleotides outside the gene matches: 13. This CDR3 spans 18 amino acids. The CDR3 loop reads CASTSWDRDLYSNQPQHF. The CDR3 nucleotides read TGTGCCAGCACCTCGTGGGACAGGGATCTTTATAGCAATCAGCCCCAGCATTTT.

This clone showed up just once. The chain uses TRBV2 and TRBJ1-2; 7 bases agree with TRBD1. V trimming: 10 bases; J trimming: 6 bases; junction bases outside the gene matches: 11. The CDR3 has 13 amino acids. Germline-derived CDR1 and CDR2 are SNHLY and FYNNEI. The CDR3: CATKGSTGNGYTF. The DNA for the CDR3 is TGTGCCACCAAGGGTTCGACAGGGAATGGCTACACCTTC.